These T cell receptor beta chains were read from a single sample in a study of blood T cells in healthy people across ages. TCRdb reprocessed the 5' RACE reads with MiXCR, giving one entry per CDR3 protein. The table records about 830,000 distinct CDR3 sequences, roughly 64% of them present only once. Sequencing input: blood. These receptors all stem from a man aged 30 to 45 in good health. The CDR3 runs from the conserved cysteine through the conserved F or W. A D gene is named only where the DNA matches it firmly. Clone size is stated in some rows and not others, as once, few, many or a class when expanded.

cdr3_aa: CATHQPSRGYEQYF; cdr3_nt: TGTGCCACCCATCAGCCATCTCGGGGCTACGAGCAGTACTTC; v_call: TRBV28; clone_size: NA; j_call: TRBJ2-7; d_call: NA
cdr3_aa: CAISARPKRQGAFF; cdr3_nt: TGTGCCATCAGTGCCCGCCCAAAACGACAAGGAGCTTTCTTT; v_call: TRBV10-3; clone_size: NA; j_call: TRBJ1-1; d_call: NA
cdr3_aa: CASSYGLAPSTDTQYF; cdr3_nt: TGTGCCAGCAGTTACGGCCTAGCCCCAAGCACAGATACGCAGTATTTT; v_call: TRBV6-5; clone_size: NA; j_call: TRBJ2-3; d_call: NA
cdr3_aa: CASRWAGSYEQYF; cdr3_nt: TGTGCCAGCAGATGGGCAGGCTCCTACGAGCAGTACTTC; v_call: TRBV7-2; clone_size: NA; j_call: TRBJ2-7; d_call: NA
cdr3_aa: CASSSYPTGAERYEQYF; cdr3_nt: TGTGCCAGCAGCTCTTACCCGACAGGGGCCGAGAGGTACGAGCAGTACTTC; v_call: TRBV11-1; clone_size: NA; j_call: TRBJ2-7; d_call: TRBD1
cdr3_aa: CATSSWDRDEKLFF; cdr3_nt: TGTGCCACCAGCAGTTGGGACAGGGACGAAAAACTGTTTTTT; v_call: TRBV15; clone_size: NA; j_call: TRBJ1-4; d_call: TRBD1
cdr3_aa: CASSELSSSDTQYF; cdr3_nt: TGTGCCAGCAGTGAATTGAGTAGTTCAGATACGCAGTATTTT; v_call: TRBV25-1; clone_size: NA; j_call: TRBJ2-3; d_call: NA
cdr3_aa: CSARSTEQFTDTQYF; cdr3_nt: TGCAGTGCTAGATCCACCGAACAGTTCACAGATACGCAGTATTTT; v_call: TRBV20-1; clone_size: NA; j_call: TRBJ2-3; d_call: NA
cdr3_aa: CASSHSGTEKNIQYF; cdr3_nt: TGTGCCAGCAGCCACTCCGGGACAGAAAAAAACATTCAGTACTTC; v_call: TRBV3-1; clone_size: NA; j_call: TRBJ2-4; d_call: TRBD1
cdr3_aa: CAISTGGKGEQYF; cdr3_nt: TGTGCCATCAGTACAGGGGGCAAGGGCGAGCAGTACTTC; v_call: TRBV10-3; clone_size: NA; j_call: TRBJ2-7; d_call: TRBD1
cdr3_aa: CASSSPPGLAENNEQFF; cdr3_nt: TGTGCCAGCAGTTCCCCCCCGGGACTAGCGGAAAACAATGAGCAGTTCTTC; v_call: TRBV6-5; clone_size: NA; j_call: TRBJ2-1; d_call: TRBD2
cdr3_aa: CSVHAGSYDGYTF; cdr3_nt: TGCAGTGTCCACGCGGGGTCTTATGATGGCTACACCTTC; v_call: TRBV20-1; clone_size: few; j_call: TRBJ1-2; d_call: NA
cdr3_aa: CSVAHGTGNQPQHF; cdr3_nt: TGCAGCGTTGCGCACGGGACGGGCAATCAGCCCCAGCATTTT; v_call: TRBV29-1; clone_size: NA; j_call: TRBJ1-5; d_call: NA
cdr3_aa: CASSWGQITVYGYTF; cdr3_nt: TGCGCCAGCAGCTGGGGACAGATTACGGTCTATGGCTACACCTTC; v_call: TRBV5-1; clone_size: NA; j_call: TRBJ1-2; d_call: TRBD1
cdr3_aa: CASSLQSGGVRTDTQYF; cdr3_nt: TGTGCCAGCAGTTTACAAAGCGGGGGAGTGAGGACAGATACGCAGTATTTT; v_call: TRBV12-3/TRBV12-4; clone_size: NA; j_call: TRBJ2-3; d_call: TRBD2
cdr3_aa: CRAWGSGSTDTQYF; cdr3_nt: TGCAGAGCCTGGGGTAGCGGTAGCACAGATACGCAGTATTTT; v_call: TRBV20-1; clone_size: NA; j_call: TRBJ2-3; d_call: NA
cdr3_aa: CASRPGLAGYEQYF; cdr3_nt: TGTGCCAGCAGGCCGGGACTAGCGGGCTACGAGCAGTACTTC; v_call: TRBV2; clone_size: few; j_call: TRBJ2-7; d_call: TRBD2
cdr3_aa: CASSLTDRINQPQHF; cdr3_nt: TGTGCCAGCAGCCTGACGGACAGGATAAATCAGCCCCAGCATTTT; v_call: TRBV2; clone_size: NA; j_call: TRBJ1-5; d_call: TRBD1
cdr3_aa: CASSLDLGFNQYF; cdr3_nt: TGTGCCAGCAGCTTAGATCTAGGGTTCAACCAGTACTTC; v_call: TRBV7-8; clone_size: NA; j_call: TRBJ2-5; d_call: NA
cdr3_aa: CASSSYRQGAYGYTF; cdr3_nt: TGTGCCAGCAGCTCCTACCGACAGGGAGCCTATGGCTACACCTTC; v_call: TRBV7-2; clone_size: few; j_call: TRBJ1-2; d_call: TRBD1
cdr3_aa: CASSESVGQGNSPLHF; cdr3_nt: TGTGCCAGCAGTGAAAGTGTCGGACAGGGAAATTCACCCCTCCACTTT; v_call: TRBV6-1; clone_size: NA; j_call: TRBJ1-6; d_call: TRBD1
cdr3_aa: CASSQVGHEQYF; cdr3_nt: TGCGCCAGCAGCCAAGTGGGCCACGAGCAGTACTTC; v_call: TRBV4-3; clone_size: few; j_call: TRBJ2-7; d_call: NA
cdr3_aa: CASGPSQNIQYF; cdr3_nt: TGTGCCAGCGGACCGTCGCAAAACATTCAGTACTTC; v_call: TRBV6-6; clone_size: few; j_call: TRBJ2-4; d_call: NA
cdr3_aa: CASSESLVQVTQYF; cdr3_nt: TGCGCCAGCAGTGAGTCCCTAGTTCAAGTGACCCAGTACTTC; v_call: TRBV10-1; clone_size: NA; j_call: TRBJ2-5; d_call: NA
cdr3_aa: CASTRTSGRADTQYF; cdr3_nt: TGTGCCAGCACCCGGACTAGCGGGAGGGCAGATACGCAGTATTTT; v_call: TRBV12-3/TRBV12-4; clone_size: NA; j_call: TRBJ2-3; d_call: TRBD2
cdr3_aa: CASSLGVGIGETQYF; cdr3_nt: TGTGCCAGCAGTTTAGGGGTTGGAATAGGAGAGACCCAGTACTTC; v_call: TRBV12-3/TRBV12-4; clone_size: NA; j_call: TRBJ2-5; d_call: NA
cdr3_aa: CASSLLDRSTGELFF; cdr3_nt: TGTGCCAGCAGCTTACTCGACCGTTCGACCGGGGAGCTGTTTTTT; v_call: TRBV7-6; clone_size: once; j_call: TRBJ2-2; d_call: NA
cdr3_aa: CSASLPNRGYEQYF; cdr3_nt: TGCAGTGCTAGCCTCCCCAACAGGGGGTACGAGCAGTACTTC; v_call: TRBV20-1; clone_size: NA; j_call: TRBJ2-7; d_call: TRBD1
cdr3_aa: CASSRGQRYGYTF; cdr3_nt: TGTGCCAGCAGCCGGGGACAGCGCTATGGCTACACCTTC; v_call: TRBV7-9; clone_size: NA; j_call: TRBJ1-2; d_call: TRBD1
cdr3_aa: CASSLTSGSRNEQFF; cdr3_nt: TGTGCCAGCAGCTTAACTAGCGGGAGTAGGAATGAGCAGTTCTTC; v_call: TRBV6-2/TRBV6-3; clone_size: NA; j_call: TRBJ2-1; d_call: TRBD2
cdr3_aa: CASRSGRYTEAFF; cdr3_nt: TGTGCCAGCAGATCCGGACGGTACACTGAAGCTTTCTTT; v_call: TRBV12-3/TRBV12-4; clone_size: NA; j_call: TRBJ1-1; d_call: NA
cdr3_aa: CASNLRGAVITSRGNTGELFF; cdr3_nt: TGTGCCAGCAACCTTCGGGGCGCGGTAATCACATCTAGGGGGAACACCGGGGAGCTGTTTTTT; v_call: TRBV27; clone_size: NA; j_call: TRBJ2-2; d_call: NA
cdr3_aa: CASSLTDKGAHYEQYF; cdr3_nt: TGTGCCAGCAGCTTAACCGACAAGGGCGCCCACTACGAGCAGTACTTC; v_call: TRBV7-9; clone_size: NA; j_call: TRBJ2-7; d_call: NA
cdr3_aa: CASSSGGGPRDGYTF; cdr3_nt: TGTGCCAGCAGCTCGGGGGGGGGCCCGAGGGATGGCTACACCTTC; v_call: TRBV7-2; clone_size: NA; j_call: TRBJ1-2; d_call: NA
cdr3_aa: CASSPGQGQFEQYF; cdr3_nt: TGTGCCAGCTCACCGGGACAGGGTCAGTTCGAGCAGTACTTC; v_call: TRBV18; clone_size: many; j_call: TRBJ2-7; d_call: TRBD1
cdr3_aa: CSVEESLISLGETQYF; cdr3_nt: TGCAGCGTTGAAGAGTCTCTCATCTCCCTAGGGGAGACCCAGTACTTC; v_call: TRBV29-1; clone_size: NA; j_call: TRBJ2-5; d_call: NA